The 13 T cell receptor beta chains below come from one sample, sequenced in a study of blood T cell repertoires in COVID-19. Only in-frame clones appear in the TCRdb table, and some are missing; sequencing was by immunoSEQ multiplex PCR. This sample has 250,000 to 300,000 clones; approximately 91% occur once, and the top ten carry approximately 13%. Sequencing was carried out using peripheral blood. The source is a woman aged 55-69 years with acute or convalescent COVID-19.

The chain recombines TRBV30 with TRBJ1-5, with TRBD1 matching over 10 bases. The V segment lost 5 bases and the J segment 4 bases; nucleotides outside the gene matches: 2. The germline gives CDR1 GTSNPN, CDR2 SVGIG (reference sequence). This CDR3 region has 13 residues. The CDR3 DNA reads as TGTGCCTGGGGGACAGGGGCAAATCAGCCCCAGCATTTT. Translating gives CAWGTGANQPQHF.

The V call is TRBV5-1, the J call TRBJ1-4, with D possibly being TRBD1 (6 bases). The CDR3 spans 15 residues. Germline V gene sequence: CDR1 SGHRS, CDR2 YFSETQ. Trimming cost V 0 bases and J 7 bases, with 13 bases left between them. The CDR3 sequence: CASSLVGGQGEKLFF. Written as DNA, the CDR3 is TGCGCCAGCAGCTTGGTTGGGGGCCAAGGTGAAAAACTGTTTTTT.

This chain connects TRBV19 to TRBJ2-5, with no clear D. The germline CDR1 and CDR2 sequences are LNHDA and SQIVND (reference sequence). V lost 1 base and J 5 bases, leaving 5 bases between the germline ends. CDR3 length: 12 residues. The CDR3 DNA reads as TGTGCCAGTAGTATAGTGGCCGAGACCCAGTACTTC. Protein sequence: CASSIVAETQYF. The variable domain in full, completed from reference TRBV19 and TRBJ2-5, reads DGGITQSPKYLFRKEGQNVTLSCEQNLNHDAMYWYRQDPGQGLRLIYYSQIVNDFQKGDIAEGYSVSREKKESFPLTVTSAQKNPTAFYLCASSIVAETQYFGPGTRLLVL.

The chain employs TRBV20-1 and TRBJ1-2; 7 bases line up with TRBD1. This CDR3 has 10 residues. Germline V gene sequence: CDR1 DFQATT, CDR2 SNEGSKA (reference sequence). With V trimmed by 3 bases and J by 8 bases, 0 bases remained unmatched. DNA of the CDR3: TGCAGTGCTAGGACAGGGGGCTACACCTTC. This encodes CSARTGGYTF.

The chain uses TRBV7-3 and TRBJ1-1; TRBD1 matches 10 bases. V shed 4 bases, J shed 7 bases, and the junction held 6 bases outside the gene matches. Germline V gives CDR1 SGHTA, CDR2 FQGTGA. CDR3 length equals 14 residues. CDR3 sequence: CASSSGTGALEAFF. CDR3 in DNA: TGTGCCAGCAGCTCCGGGACAGGGGCACTTGAAGCTTTCTTT.

The chain has TRBV5-4 and TRBJ1-5; D possibly corresponds to TRBD1 (5 bases). The CDR3 runs to 14 residues. Germline V lookup: CDR1 SGHNT, CDR2 YYREEE (reference sequence). V was trimmed by 3 bases and J by 4 bases, leaving 11 bases between them. CDR3 amino acids: CASSWEGPNQPQHF. Written as DNA, the CDR3 is TGTGCCAGCAGCTGGGAGGGGCCGAATCAGCCCCAGCATTTT. The full variable domain, rest sourced from reference TRBV5-4 and TRBJ1-5, is ETGVTQSPTHLIKTRGQQVTLRCSSQSGHNTVSWYQQALGQGPQFIFQYYREEENGRGNFPPRFSGLQFPNYSSELNVNALELDDSALYLCASSWEGPNQPQHFGDGTRLSIL.

The CDR3 DNA is TGTGCCAGCAGCTCTTACACAGGGTCGAGCTTAGCCTACGAGCAGTACTTC. Amino acid sequence: CASSSYTGSSLAYEQYF. The chain joins TRBV11-2 to TRBJ2-7, with D possibly matching TRBD1 (6 bases). The CDR3 runs 17 residues. Germline assignment: CDR1 SGHAT and CDR2 FQNNGV. Trimming shortened V by 4 bases and J by 2 bases, and 21 bases separated the two germline ends. Drawing the rest from reference TRBV11-2 and TRBJ2-7, the complete variable domain is EAGVAQSPRYKIIEKRQSVAFWCNPISGHATLYWYQQILGQGPKLLIQFQNNGVVDDSQLPKDRFSAERLKGVDSTLKIQPAKLEDSAVYLCASSSYTGSSLAYEQYFGPGTRLTVT.

The CDR3 spells CAWRPRSGANVLTF. Written as DNA, the CDR3 is TGTGCCTGGAGGCCGCGCTCTGGGGCCAACGTCCTGACTTTC. This chain uses TRBV30 with TRBJ2-6; no definite D call. Trimming left V 3 bases short and J 0 bases short, with 6 bases between. Germline-derived CDR1 and CDR2 are GTSNPN and SVGIG (reference sequence). CDR3 length equals 14 residues.

With respect to this clone: At the DNA level, this CDR3 is encoded by other sequences in the same sample as well. The rearrangement links TRBV18 to TRBJ2-1; 15 positions match TRBD2. V lost 0 bases to trimming and J lost 7 bases; unmatched junction nucleotides: 1. The germline V gene has CDR1 KGHSH and CDR2 LQKENI. The CDR3 totals 16 residues. DNA for the CDR3: TGTGCCAGCTCACCACCGGGACTAGCGGGGGGAAATGAGCAGTTCTTC. This translates into CASSPPGLAGGNEQFF.

The chain carries TRBV7-9 and TRBJ1-5; D is unclear. The V end lost 1 base, the J end lost 1 base, and 14 bases lay between the germline ends. Germline V gene lookup returns CDR1 SEHNR and CDR2 FQNEAQ (reference sequence). CDR3 length: 17 residues. DNA for the CDR3: TGTGCCAGCAGCTTAGTAGGTCGGGGTCAAAGCAATCAGCCCCAGCATTTT. The encoded protein is CASSLVGRGQSNQPQHF.

V usage is TRBV6-2 or TRBV6-3 and J usage is TRBJ2-7; 12 bases map to TRBD2. Germline assignment: CDR1 MNHEY and CDR2 SVGEGT. Trimming took 4 bases from V and 0 from J; bases not matched to a gene: 7. The CDR3 length is 17 residues. This CDR3 is CASSSSPGLAGSYEQYF. The CDR3 DNA reads TGTGCCAGCAGTTCCTCTCCGGGACTAGCGGGCTCCTACGAGCAGTACTTC.

The rearrangement uses TRBV7-9 and TRBJ1-2, with D maybe TRBD1 (5 bases). Germline V gives CDR1 SEHNR, CDR2 FQNEAQ (reference sequence). CDR3 length equals 14 residues. Trimming removed 5 bases at V and 3 bases at J, with 13 bases between. The CDR3 region has the DNA TGTGCCAGCAGCGCCAACCGGGGGGACTATGGCTACACCTTC. Its translation: CASSANRGDYGYTF.

The J gene is TRBJ1-2, the V gene TRBV5-1, with TRBD1 matching over 7 bases. J gave up 4 bases and V 4 bases, and 13 bases lay outside the gene matches. The CDR3 has 16 residues. Germline CDR1 reads SGHRS; CDR2 reads YFSETQ. The CDR3 DNA reads as TGCGCCAGCAGCACATCATTTACAGGGGCCTTCTATGGCTACACCTTC. This encodes CASSTSFTGAFYGYTF.